The following is a T cell receptor (beta chain) sequence with its context. The V gene lost 3 bases and the J gene lost 6 bases, with 14 bases spanning the gap. Germline loops: CDR1 SEHNR, CDR2 FQNEAQ (reference sequence). This CDR3 has 15 residues. The data were obtained in a study of blood T cell repertoires in COVID-19. As for the study in general: T cells, B-cell-depleted T cells, or PBMCs provided the cDNA or gDNA that served as material.

Patients of the Seattle cohort, enrolled during active infection, were followed longitudinally. Authors' processing steps: From reference gene primer amplification, estimates of nucleated cell counts were derived. TCRdb keeps only in-frame clones here, not all; method: immunoSEQ multiplex PCR. V, J and clone size derive from that table, while D and trimming were established from the DNA sequence. The table has 150,000 to 200,000 clones, about 80% seen once. The sample taken for sequencing was peripheral blood. This TCR was sampled from a woman aged 40-49 years with COVID-19, enrolled during active disease. The rearrangement links TRBV7-9 to TRBJ2-2; D remains unclear. The CDR3 DNA reads as TGTGCCAGCAGCTTGGGCGTACAGAGAGCCGGGGAGCTGTTTTTT. Its translation: CASSLGVQRAGELFF.